These 27 T cell receptor beta chains originate from one sample sequenced in a study of T cell responses to AZD1222 COVID-19 vaccine. TCRdb's copy holds only in-frame clones and misses some; the assay was immunoSEQ multiplex PCR. The sample consists of about 130,000 clones, over 85% of them appearing once. Sequences were derived from peripheral blood, sampled on day 0 of AZD1222 vaccination. The source is an adult in good health.

The rearrangement joins TRBV6-5 to TRBJ1-4; 8 bases line up with TRBD1. This CDR3 has 13 amino acids. Trimming took 6 bases from V and 5 from J; bases not matched to a gene: 2. The germline V gene has CDR1 MNHEY and CDR2 SVGAGI. The CDR3 spells CASRRQGNEKLFF. DNA for the CDR3: TGTGCCAGCAGGCGACAGGGGAATGAAAAACTGTTTTTT.

The V gene is TRBV15, the J gene TRBJ1-6; D gene ambiguous. The CDR3 covers 15 residues. Trimming removed 6 bases at V and 0 bases at J, with 9 bases between. Germline V CDR1 and CDR2: LNHNV, YYDKDF (reference sequence). The CDR3 is CATRLGSSYNSPLHF. The CDR3 DNA reads TGTGCCACCAGACTTGGGAGCTCCTATAATTCACCCCTCCACTTT.

The chain has TRBV28 and TRBJ1-4; D ambiguous. Between the trimmed V and J ends, which lost 2 bases and 1 base, there was a span of 14 bases. The CDR3 consists of 17 residues. CDR1 and CDR2 from the germline V gene are MDHEN and SYDVKM. DNA of the CDR3: TGTGCCAGCAGTTTAGCGGACCGGTATGGAACTAATGAAAAACTGTTTTTT. It translates to CASSLADRYGTNEKLFF.

The chain recombines TRBV16 with TRBJ2-7; perhaps TRBD2 as D (6 bases). With 6 bases removed from V and 1 base from J, the gap between germline ends came to 10 bases. CDR3 length equals 13 residues. Germline V gene data show CDR1 as KGHSY and CDR2 as FQNENV. The CDR3 protein is CASRPGGSYEQYF. The CDR3 DNA follows: TGTGCCAGCAGACCCGGGGGATCCTACGAGCAGTACTTC.

The chain recombines TRBV7-3 with TRBJ2-1; 7 nucleotides line up with TRBD2. This CDR3 contains 15 residues. Trimming took 1 base from V and 2 from J; bases not matched to a gene: 2. Looked up from germline, CDR1 is SGHTA and CDR2 is FQGTGA. The CDR3 DNA sequence: TGTGCCAGCAGCTTAAGCGGGAGTCCCTACAATGAGCAGTTCTTC. Residues: CASSLSGSPYNEQFF. The full variable domain, with the rest looked up from reference TRBV7-3 and TRBJ2-1, is GAGVSQTPSNKVTEKGKYVELRCDPISGHTALYWYRQSLGQGPEFLIYFQGTGAADDSGLPNDRFFAVRPEGSVSTLKIQRTERGDSAVYLCASSLSGSPYNEQFFGPGTRLTVL.

This clone was counted once. The chain recombines TRBV5-6 with TRBJ1-6; D uncertain. There are 15 residues in the CDR3. In germline, CDR1 is SGHDT, CDR2 YYEEEE. V lost 2 bases to trimming and J lost 10 bases, with 16 bases between them. The CDR3 spells CASSFRTVPGSPLHF. CDR3 nucleotide sequence: TGTGCCAGCAGCTTCCGGACGGTCCCGGGGTCACCCCTCCACTTT. Based on the CDR3 plus reference TRBV5-6 and TRBJ1-6, the full variable domain is DAGVTQSPTHLIKTRGQQVTLRCSPKSGHDTVSWYQQALGQGPQFIFQYYEEEERQRGNFPDRFSGHQFPNYSSELNVNALLLGDSALYLCASSFRTVPGSPLHFGNGTRLTVT.

The chain couples TRBV6-2 or TRBV6-3 to TRBJ2-5; D ambiguous. From germline, CDR1 is MNHEY and CDR2 SVGEGT. V gave up 6 bases and J gave up 3 bases, with 14 bases separating them. The CDR3 is 14 residues long. Here the CDR3 reads CASSHPGRKETQYF. As DNA, the CDR3 is TGTGCCAGCAGCCACCCGGGCAGAAAAGAGACCCAGTACTTC.

The J gene is TRBJ1-3, the V gene TRBV27; D is ambiguous. The CDR3 sequence is 16 residues long. V gave up 0 bases and J gave up 0 bases, with 9 bases separating them. CDR1 and CDR2 (germline): MNHEY, SMNVEV (reference sequence). CDR3 protein: CASSLSTESSGNTIYF. In DNA form, the CDR3 reads TGTGCCAGCAGTTTATCCACCGAGAGCTCTGGAAACACCATATATTTT.

This sequence joins TRBV28 and TRBJ2-7, with D tentatively TRBD2 (5 bases). The V gene's germline CDR1 is MDHEN and CDR2 SYDVKM. This CDR3 spans 16 amino acids. Trimming shortened V by 7 bases and J by 0 bases, and 19 bases separated the two germline ends. The CDR3 DNA is TGTGCCAGCACCCTGGCGGGCGCCCCAAGCTCCTACGAGCAGTACTTC. Its translation is CASTLAGAPSSYEQYF.

This chain joins TRBV19 and TRBJ2-1; possible D gene TRBD1, 6 bases. Germline V CDR1 and CDR2: LNHDA, SQIVND (reference sequence). Trimming took off 5 bases at V and 6 bases at J, with 20 bases between the two ends. The CDR3 is 16 residues long. This chain's CDR3 is CASSQRVRRGGNEQFF. The CDR3 bases are TGTGCCAGTAGTCAGAGGGTTAGAAGAGGGGGCAATGAGCAGTTCTTC.

This clone showed up just once. The V and J genes are TRBV7-9 and TRBJ2-7, with TRBD1 matching over 7 bases. This CDR3 spans 13 amino acids. The ends lost 5 bases at V and 3 bases at J; junction bases unmatched: 4. The germline CDR1 and CDR2 sequences are SEHNR and FQNEAQ (reference sequence). The CDR3 nucleotides are TGTGCCAGCAGCCCCACAGGGGTCTACGAGCAGTACTTC. It is translated as CASSPTGVYEQYF.

Only a few counts were recorded for this clone. This chain connects TRBV6-5 to TRBJ1-1, with 7 bases lining up with TRBD1. With V trimmed by 6 bases and J by 0 bases, 7 bases remained unmatched. The CDR3 loop spans 15 amino acids. Germline V gene lookup returns CDR1 MNHEY and CDR2 SVGAGI. This chain's CDR3 is CASRLNRGMNTEAFF. The CDR3 bases are TGTGCCAGCAGGCTCAACAGGGGTATGAACACTGAAGCTTTCTTT.

This clone was seen once. CDR3 protein: CSVVVGGTDTQYF. CDR3 sequence (DNA): TGCAGCGTTGTTGTTGGGGGCACAGATACGCAGTATTTT. V usage is TRBV29-1 and J usage is TRBJ2-3; D ambiguous. With 4 bases removed from V and 1 base from J, the gap between germline ends came to 9 bases. From germline, CDR1 is SQVTM and CDR2 ANQGSEA. This CDR3 has 13 residues.

The chain couples TRBV7-9 to TRBJ1-1; 7 nucleotides match TRBD1. After removal of 4 bases from V and 5 bases from J, the junction contained 16 bases not matched to a gene. Germline assignment: CDR1 SEHNR and CDR2 FQNEAQ (reference sequence). CDR3 length: 17 residues. In nucleotides, the CDR3 is TGTGCCAGCAGCTCTGGCCCGGGTTACAGGGGCGGGACTGAAGCTTTCTTT. This translates into CASSSGPGYRGGTEAFF.

The genes are TRBV2 and TRBJ1-1, with TRBD1 as a possible D gene (5 bases). Germline assignment: CDR1 SNHLY and CDR2 FYNNEI. Deletions cut 10 bases from V and 6 bases from J, with 15 bases between. CDR3 length: 12 amino acids. CDR3 bases: TGTGCCACCCAGGGTCGTGAGGCTGAAGCTTTCTTT. As protein: CATQGREAEAFF.

V and J are TRBV28 and TRBJ2-1; D may match TRBD1 or TRBD2 (6 bases each). Germline CDR1 MDHEN, CDR2 SYDVKM. V shed 5 bases and J shed 9 bases, with 17 bases lying between them. This CDR3 contains 14 residues. The CDR3 here is CASSENWRGSEQFF. CDR3 bases: TGTGCCAGCAGTGAAAACTGGAGGGGGAGTGAGCAGTTCTTC.

The chain combines TRBV5-1 with TRBJ2-2; unclear D gene. The CDR3 extends over 13 amino acids. With 1 base removed from V and 5 bases from J, the gap between germline ends came to 6 bases. CDR1 is SGHRS and CDR2 is YFSETQ in the germline V gene. CDR3 coding DNA: TGCGCCAGCAGCTTGTGGGATACCGGGGAGCTGTTTTTT. Its translation is CASSLWDTGELFF.

This chain links TRBV4-1 with TRBJ2-2; possible D gene TRBD2, 6 bases. There are 19 residues in the CDR3. V lost 5 bases and J lost 1, with 23 bases in between. CDR1 MGHRA and CDR2 YSYEKL come from the germline V gene. The CDR3 loop is CASSKTPRRASRNTGELFF. In nucleotides, the CDR3 is TGCGCCAGCAGCAAGACCCCAAGGAGGGCCAGTCGGAACACCGGGGAGCTGTTTTTT.

This clone was counted a few times. The J gene is TRBJ1-3, the V gene TRBV6-5, with D possibly being TRBD1 (5 bases). This CDR3 is built from 15 residues. Germline CDR1 is MNHEY and CDR2 is SVGAGI. Trimming pared 6 bases from V and 0 bases from J, leaving 12 bases between. CDR3 residues: CASRTGRRSGNTIYF. CDR3 sequence (DNA): TGTGCCAGCAGGACGGGACGGCGCTCTGGAAACACCATATATTTT.

CDR3 sequence: CSASGTAGHYGYTF. Here the CDR3 DNA reads TGCAGTGCTAGTGGGACAGCCGGGCACTATGGCTACACCTTC. The rearrangement joins TRBV20-1 to TRBJ1-2; 7 positions agree with TRBD1. V shed 3 bases, J shed 3 bases, and the junction held 7 bases outside the gene matches. Germline CDR1 and CDR2: DFQATT and SNEGSKA (reference sequence). CDR3 length equals 14 residues.

The genes are TRBV28 and TRBJ2-4; tentatively, D is TRBD1 (5 bases). Germline CDR1 and CDR2: MDHEN and SYDVKM. The CDR3 spans 17 residues. V was shortened by 5 bases and J by 2 bases, with 19 bases between the two germline ends. CDR3 sequence reads: CASSGYWGAESKNIQYF. The DNA of the CDR3 is TGTGCCAGCAGTGGCTATTGGGGCGCTGAATCCAAAAACATTCAGTACTTC.

The V gene is TRBV20-1, the J gene TRBJ1-3; D unresolved. Germline values: CDR1 DFQATT, CDR2 SNEGSKA (reference sequence). CDR3 size: 11 residues. Trimming shortened V by 6 bases and J by 1 base, and 4 bases separated the two germline ends. CDR3 residues: CSAGSGNTIYF. DNA for the CDR3: TGCAGTGCCGGATCTGGAAACACCATATATTTT.

The V and J genes are TRBV27 and TRBJ1-4; D not resolved. Germline CDR1 is MNHEY and CDR2 is SMNVEV (reference sequence). The CDR3 is made up of 11 amino acids. The ends were cut back, 8 bases at V and 8 bases at J, with 9 bases in the middle. CDR3 in amino acids: CASGYPEKLFF. The CDR3 DNA reads TGTGCCAGCGGGTACCCCGAAAAACTGTTTTTT.

The rearrangement links TRBV9 to TRBJ2-2; tentatively, D is TRBD2 (5 bases). Trimming left V 4 bases short and J 7 bases short, with 11 bases between. Looked up from germline, CDR1 is SGDLS and CDR2 is YYNGEE. CDR3 length: 13 residues. This CDR3 is CASSQSRGGELFF. CDR3 nucleotides: TGTGCCAGCAGCCAAAGCCGGGGCGGGGAGCTGTTTTTT.

J is TRBJ2-3 and V is TRBV18; possibly TRBD1 for D (6 bases). V lost 3 bases and J lost 1, with 11 bases in between. CDR3 length: 15 residues. Germline CDR1 and CDR2: KGHSH and LQKENI. DNA of the CDR3: TGTGCCAGCTCACCGCCAAGACAGGGCACAGATACGCAGTATTTT. Translation gives CASSPPRQGTDTQYF.

The rearrangement uses TRBV6-1 and TRBJ1-6; D is unclear. There are 14 residues in the CDR3. Germline lookup yields CDR1 MNHNS and CDR2 SASEGT. V lost 0 bases, J lost 13 bases, and 13 bases lay in between. The CDR3 DNA follows: TGTGCCAGCAGTGAAGCCTCGGACGCTACCCCCCTCCACTTT. Encoded protein: CASSEASDATPLHF.

The chain links TRBV29-1 to TRBJ2-3, with a possible D match to TRBD2 (6 bases). The CDR3 is 13 amino acids. The V gene's germline CDR1 is SQVTM and CDR2 ANQGSEA. V lost 6 bases to trimming and J lost 2 bases, with 12 bases between them. CDR3 nucleotides: TGCAGCGTGCGGGCGGGGACCACAGATACGCAGTATTTT. Translating it yields CSVRAGTTDTQYF.